What follows are 2 T cell receptor beta chains derived from one specimen sequenced in a study of cytomegalovirus exposure and HLA in healthy donors (dated by TCRdb to the late 2010s). Library preparation was by the immunoSEQ multiplex PCR assay. The multiplex PCR relied on a mix of 60 forward primers for TCR Vbeta segments and 13 reverse primers for TCR Jbeta segments. Held by TCRdb, this immuneACCESS table contains in-frame sequences only and omits some clones. Under half of the omission traces to an unresolved V gene where checked; the cause of the rest is unknown. The sample yields approximately 210,000 clones; 75% to 80% were counted once. The ten largest clones capture about 1.7% of the sample. The source material was PBMCs. These receptors were obtained from a male donor in good health and CMV-seronegative.

CDR3 region: CASSTPGTSTYEQYF. The CDR3 region has the DNA TGCGCCAGCAGCACTCCCGGGACAAGCACCTACGAGCAGTACTTC. The rearrangement links TRBV5-1 to TRBJ2-5; D might be TRBD1 (6 bases). The J call may be in error: the DNA end matches TRBJ2-7 better. Germline CDR1 reads SGHRS; CDR2 reads YFSETQ. The length of the CDR3 is 15 residues.

This chain uses TRBV19 with TRBJ1-5; 7 bases map to TRBD1. Germline CDR1 LNHDA, CDR2 SQIVND (reference sequence). V shed 2 bases, J shed 5 bases, and the junction held 3 bases outside the gene matches. The CDR3 has 14 amino acids. The CDR3 DNA reads TGTGCCAGTAGTATACGAGGGGGCTATCAGCCCCAGCATTTT. This translates into CASSIRGGYQPQHF.